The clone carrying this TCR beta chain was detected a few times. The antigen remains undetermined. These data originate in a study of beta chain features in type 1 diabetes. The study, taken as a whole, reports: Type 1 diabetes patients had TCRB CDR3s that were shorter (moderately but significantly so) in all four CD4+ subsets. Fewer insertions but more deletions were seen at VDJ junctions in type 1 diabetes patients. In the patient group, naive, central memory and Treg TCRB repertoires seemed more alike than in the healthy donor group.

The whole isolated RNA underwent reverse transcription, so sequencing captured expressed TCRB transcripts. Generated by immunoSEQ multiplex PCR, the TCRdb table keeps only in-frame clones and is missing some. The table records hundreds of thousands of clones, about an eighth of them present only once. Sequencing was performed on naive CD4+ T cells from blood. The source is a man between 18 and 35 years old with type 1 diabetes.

DNA for the CDR3: TGTGCCAGCAGTGAATCAGTTCTGTTTTCGGCTAATGAAAAACTGTTTTTT. Its translation: CASSESVLFSANEKLFF. The V gene is TRBV25-1, the J gene TRBJ1-4, with D hard to call. V was cut by 1 base and J by 3 bases, with 15 bases left in between. The CDR3 sequence is 17 residues long. The V gene's germline CDR1 is MGHDK and CDR2 SYGVNS.